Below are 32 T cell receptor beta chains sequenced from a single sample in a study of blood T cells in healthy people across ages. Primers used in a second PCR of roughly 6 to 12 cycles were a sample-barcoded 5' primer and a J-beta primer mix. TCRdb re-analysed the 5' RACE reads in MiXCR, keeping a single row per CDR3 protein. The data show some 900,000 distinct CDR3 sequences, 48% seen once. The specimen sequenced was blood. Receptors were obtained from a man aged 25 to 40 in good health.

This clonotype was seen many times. The CDR3: CAISRRGLSQDTEAFF. The CDR3, as DNA: TGTGCCATCAGTCGGAGGGGGCTAAGTCAGGACACTGAAGCTTTCTTT. The V gene is TRBV10-3, the J gene TRBJ1-1, with 7 bases that match TRBD1. With V trimmed by 5 bases and J by 3 bases, 12 bases remained unmatched. Germline lookup yields CDR1 ENHRY and CDR2 SYGVKD. This CDR3 spans 16 amino acids.

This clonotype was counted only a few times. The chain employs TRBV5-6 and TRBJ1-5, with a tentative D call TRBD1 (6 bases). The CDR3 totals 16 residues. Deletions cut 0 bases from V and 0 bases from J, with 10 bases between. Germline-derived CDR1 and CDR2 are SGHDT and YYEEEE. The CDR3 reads CASSLGQGHSNQPQHF. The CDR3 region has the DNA TGTGCCAGCAGCTTGGGCCAGGGGCATAGCAATCAGCCCCAGCATTTT.

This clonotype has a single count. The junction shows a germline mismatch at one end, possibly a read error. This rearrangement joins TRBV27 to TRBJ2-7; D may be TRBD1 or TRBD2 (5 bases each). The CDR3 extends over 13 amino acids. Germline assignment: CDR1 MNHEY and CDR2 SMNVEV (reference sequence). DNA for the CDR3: TGTGCCGGCAGTTTGTCCGAGGGGCACGAGCAGTACTTC. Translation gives CAGSLSEGHEQYF.

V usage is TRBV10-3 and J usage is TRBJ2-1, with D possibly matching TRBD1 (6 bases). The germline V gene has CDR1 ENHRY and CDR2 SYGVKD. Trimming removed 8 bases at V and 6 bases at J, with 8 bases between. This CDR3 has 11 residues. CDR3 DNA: TGTGCCATCTCAGGGGCCAATGAGCAGTTCTTC. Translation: CAISGANEQFF.

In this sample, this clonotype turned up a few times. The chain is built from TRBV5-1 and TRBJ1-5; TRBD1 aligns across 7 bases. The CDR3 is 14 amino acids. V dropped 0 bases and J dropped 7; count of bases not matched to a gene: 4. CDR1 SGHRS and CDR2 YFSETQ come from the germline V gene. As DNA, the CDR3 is TGCGCCAGCAGCTTGGAGGGGGCCGGACAGCCCCAGCATTTT. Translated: CASSLEGAGQPQHF.

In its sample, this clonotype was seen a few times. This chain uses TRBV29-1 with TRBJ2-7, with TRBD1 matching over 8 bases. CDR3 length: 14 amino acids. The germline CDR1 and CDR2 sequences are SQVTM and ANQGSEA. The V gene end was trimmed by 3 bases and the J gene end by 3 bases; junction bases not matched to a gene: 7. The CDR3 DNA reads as TGCAGCGTTGAGGAGCGAGACAGGGGCTACGAGCAGTACTTC. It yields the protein CSVEERDRGYEQYF.

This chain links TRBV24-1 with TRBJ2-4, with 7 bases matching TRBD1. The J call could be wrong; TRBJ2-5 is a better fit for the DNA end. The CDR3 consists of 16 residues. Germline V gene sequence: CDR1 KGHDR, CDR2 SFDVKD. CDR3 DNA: TGTGCCACCAGTGATTCCGGGACAGAGATTAATGAGACCCAGTACTTC. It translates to CATSDSGTEINETQYF.

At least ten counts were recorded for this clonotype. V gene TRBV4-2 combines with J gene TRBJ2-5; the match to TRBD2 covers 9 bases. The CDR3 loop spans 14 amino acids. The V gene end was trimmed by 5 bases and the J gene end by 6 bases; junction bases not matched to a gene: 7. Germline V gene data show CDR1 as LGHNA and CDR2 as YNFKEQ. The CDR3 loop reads CASSSSSGEKTQYF. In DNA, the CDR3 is TGTGCCAGCAGCTCGTCTAGCGGGGAGAAGACCCAGTACTTC.

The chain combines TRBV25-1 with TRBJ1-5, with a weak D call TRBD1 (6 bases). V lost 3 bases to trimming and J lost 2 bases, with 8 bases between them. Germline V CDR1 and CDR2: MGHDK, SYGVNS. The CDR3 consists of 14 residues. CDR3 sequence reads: CASSEAGGNQPQHF. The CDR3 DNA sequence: TGTGCCAGCAGTGAGGCAGGGGGCAATCAGCCCCAGCATTTT.

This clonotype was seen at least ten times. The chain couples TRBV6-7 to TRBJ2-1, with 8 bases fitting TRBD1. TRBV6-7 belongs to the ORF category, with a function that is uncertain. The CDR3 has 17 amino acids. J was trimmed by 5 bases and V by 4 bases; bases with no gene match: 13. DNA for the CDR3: TGTGCCAGCAGTTTCGAGCCCGGACAGGGCATCGACAATGAGCAGTTCTTC. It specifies CASSFEPGQGIDNEQFF.

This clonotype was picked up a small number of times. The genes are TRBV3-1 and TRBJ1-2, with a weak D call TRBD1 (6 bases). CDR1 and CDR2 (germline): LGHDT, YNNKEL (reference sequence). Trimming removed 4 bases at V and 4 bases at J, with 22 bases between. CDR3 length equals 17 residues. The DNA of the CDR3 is TGTGCCAGCAGCCTAGGAGCGGGCGGGGGCAAAGGCTATGGCTACACCTTC. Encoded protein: CASSLGAGGGKGYGYTF.

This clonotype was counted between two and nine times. This CDR3 reads CASSLAAGNTYEQYF. The CDR3 DNA reads as TGCGCCAGCAGCTTGGCAGCAGGGAATACCTACGAGCAGTACTTC. This chain joins TRBV5-1 and TRBJ2-7; maybe TRBD1 (5 bases). V lost 0 bases, J lost 2 bases, and 12 bases lay in between. CDR1 is SGHRS, CDR2 YFSETQ, per germline. This CDR3 contains 15 residues.

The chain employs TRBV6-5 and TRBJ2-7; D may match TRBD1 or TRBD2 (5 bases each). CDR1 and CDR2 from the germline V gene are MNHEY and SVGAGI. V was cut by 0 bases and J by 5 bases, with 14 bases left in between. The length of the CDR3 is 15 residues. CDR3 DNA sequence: TGTGCCAGCAGTTACTCGGACGGGGACCGGGACGAGCAGTACTTC. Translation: CASSYSDGDRDEQYF.

CDR3 sequence reads: CSVEARGADPYGYTF. The CDR3 DNA reads TGCAGCGTTGAAGCCAGGGGAGCGGACCCCTATGGCTACACCTTC. This rearrangement joins TRBV29-1 to TRBJ1-2, with D possibly being TRBD1 (6 bases). The germline CDR1 and CDR2 sequences are SQVTM and ANQGSEA. This CDR3 comprises 15 residues. Trimming removed 1 base from V and 4 bases from J, with 16 bases in between.

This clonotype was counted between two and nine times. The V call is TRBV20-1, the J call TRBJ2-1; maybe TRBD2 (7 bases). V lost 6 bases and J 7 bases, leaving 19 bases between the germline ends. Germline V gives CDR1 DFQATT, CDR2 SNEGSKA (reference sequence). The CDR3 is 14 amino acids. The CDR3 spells CSARTGGGDNEQFF. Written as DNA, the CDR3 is TGCAGTGCCCGTACCGGAGGGGGGGATAATGAGCAGTTCTTC.

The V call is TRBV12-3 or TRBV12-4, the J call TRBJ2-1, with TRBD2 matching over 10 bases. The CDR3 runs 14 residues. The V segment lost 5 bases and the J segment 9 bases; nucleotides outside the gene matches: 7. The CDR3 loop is CASSVLAGYAEQFF. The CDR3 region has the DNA TGTGCCAGCAGTGTACTAGCGGGGTACGCTGAGCAGTTCTTC.

The CDR3 bases are TGTGCCAGTCGCCGGGACAGAATTTCTAGCACAGATACGCAGTATTTT. Translating gives CASRRDRISSTDTQYF. J is TRBJ2-3 and V is TRBV6-2 or TRBV6-3; 7 bases agree with TRBD1. Looked up from germline, CDR1 is MNHEY and CDR2 is SVGEGT. V was clipped by 9 bases and J by 0 bases; unmatched bases: 12. There are 16 residues in the CDR3.

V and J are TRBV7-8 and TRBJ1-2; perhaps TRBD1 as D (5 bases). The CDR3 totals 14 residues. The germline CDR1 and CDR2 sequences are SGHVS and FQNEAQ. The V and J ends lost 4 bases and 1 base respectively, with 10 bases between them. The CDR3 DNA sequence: TGTGCCAGCAGCTACCGACAGCTTAACTATGGCTACACCTTC. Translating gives CASSYRQLNYGYTF.

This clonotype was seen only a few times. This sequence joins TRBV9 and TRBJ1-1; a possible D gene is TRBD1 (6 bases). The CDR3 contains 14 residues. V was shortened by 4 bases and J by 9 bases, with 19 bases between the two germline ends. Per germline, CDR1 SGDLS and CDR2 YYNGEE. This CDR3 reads CASSPTEGTRKAFF. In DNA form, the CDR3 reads TGTGCCAGCAGCCCTACTGAAGGGACACGGAAAGCTTTCTTT.

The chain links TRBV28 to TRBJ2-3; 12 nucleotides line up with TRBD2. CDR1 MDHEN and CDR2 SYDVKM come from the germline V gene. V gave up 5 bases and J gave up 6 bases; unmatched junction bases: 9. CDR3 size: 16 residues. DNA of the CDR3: TGTGCCAGCAGTGCCACTAGCGGGGGGAGGGCGGATACGCAGTATTTT. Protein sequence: CASSATSGGRADTQYF. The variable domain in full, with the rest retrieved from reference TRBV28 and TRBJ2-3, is DVKVTQSSRYLVKRTGEKVFLECVQDMDHENMFWYRQDPGLGLRLIYFSYDVKMKEKGDIPEGYSVSREKKERFSLILESASTNQTSMYLCASSATSGGRADTQYFGPGTRLTVL.

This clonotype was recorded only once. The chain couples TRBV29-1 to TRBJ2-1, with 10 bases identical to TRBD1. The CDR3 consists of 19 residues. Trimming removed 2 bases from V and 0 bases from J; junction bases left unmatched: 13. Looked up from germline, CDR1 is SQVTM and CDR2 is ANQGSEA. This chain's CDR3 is CSVEWFGTGEPSSYNEQFF. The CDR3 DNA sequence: TGCAGCGTTGAATGGTTCGGGACAGGGGAACCAAGCTCCTACAATGAGCAGTTCTTC.

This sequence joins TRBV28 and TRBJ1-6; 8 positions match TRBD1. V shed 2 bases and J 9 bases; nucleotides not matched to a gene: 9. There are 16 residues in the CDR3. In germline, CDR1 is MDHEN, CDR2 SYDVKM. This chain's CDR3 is CASSLRDGTGASPLHF. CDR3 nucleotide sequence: TGTGCCAGCAGTTTAAGGGACGGGACAGGTGCTTCACCCCTCCACTTT.

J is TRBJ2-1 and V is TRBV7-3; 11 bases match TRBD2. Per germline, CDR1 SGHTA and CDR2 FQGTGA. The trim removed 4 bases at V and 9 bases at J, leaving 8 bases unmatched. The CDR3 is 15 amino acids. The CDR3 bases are TGTGCCAGCAGCTCCTTTAGCGGGGGGGCAAGTGAGCAGTTCTTC. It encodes CASSSFSGGASEQFF.

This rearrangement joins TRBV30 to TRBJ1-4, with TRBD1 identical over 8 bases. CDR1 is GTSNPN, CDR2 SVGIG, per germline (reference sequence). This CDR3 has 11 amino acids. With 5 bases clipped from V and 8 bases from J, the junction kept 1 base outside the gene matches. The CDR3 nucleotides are TGTGCCTGGGACAGGGGAGAAAAACTGTTTTTT. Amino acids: CAWDRGEKLFF.

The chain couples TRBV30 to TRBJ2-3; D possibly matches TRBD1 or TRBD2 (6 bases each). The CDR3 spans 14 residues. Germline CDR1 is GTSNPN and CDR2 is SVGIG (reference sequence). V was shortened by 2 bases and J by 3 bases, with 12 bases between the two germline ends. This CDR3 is CAWSYGGLTDTQYF. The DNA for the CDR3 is TGTGCCTGGAGTTATGGGGGGCTGACAGATACGCAGTATTTT.

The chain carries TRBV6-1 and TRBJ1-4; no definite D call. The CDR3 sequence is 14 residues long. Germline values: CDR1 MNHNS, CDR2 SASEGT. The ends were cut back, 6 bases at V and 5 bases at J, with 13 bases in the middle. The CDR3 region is CASSSGSANEKLFF. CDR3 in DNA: TGTGCCAGCAGCTCCGGGTCCGCCAATGAAAAACTGTTTTTT.

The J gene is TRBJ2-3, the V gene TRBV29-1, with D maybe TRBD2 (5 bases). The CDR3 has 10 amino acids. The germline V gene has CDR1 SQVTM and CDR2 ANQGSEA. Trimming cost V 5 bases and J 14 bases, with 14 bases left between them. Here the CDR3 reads CSVRETFAYF. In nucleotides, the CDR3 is TGCAGCGTTCGGGAAACCTTTGCGTATTTT.

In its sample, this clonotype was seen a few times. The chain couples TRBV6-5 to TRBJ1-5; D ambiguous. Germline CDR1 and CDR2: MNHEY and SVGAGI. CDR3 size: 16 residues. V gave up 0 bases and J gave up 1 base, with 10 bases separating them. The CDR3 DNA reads TGTGCCAGCAGTTACTCGCCCCCCACGAGCAATCAGCCCCAGCATTTT. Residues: CASSYSPPTSNQPQHF.

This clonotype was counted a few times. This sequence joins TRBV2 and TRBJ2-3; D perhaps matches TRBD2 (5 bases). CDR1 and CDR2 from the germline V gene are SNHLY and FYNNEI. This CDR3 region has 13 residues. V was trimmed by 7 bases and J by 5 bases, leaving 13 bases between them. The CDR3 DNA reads TGTGCCAGCACCAGAAGCGAGGGAGATACGCAGTATTTT. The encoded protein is CASTRSEGDTQYF.

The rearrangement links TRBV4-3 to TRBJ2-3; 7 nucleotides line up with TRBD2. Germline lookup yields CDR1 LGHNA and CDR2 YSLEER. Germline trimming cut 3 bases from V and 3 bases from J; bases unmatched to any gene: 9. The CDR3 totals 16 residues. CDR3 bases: TGCGCCAGCAGCCACAACGCCGCGGGGGTTACAGATACGCAGTATTTT. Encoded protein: CASSHNAAGVTDTQYF.

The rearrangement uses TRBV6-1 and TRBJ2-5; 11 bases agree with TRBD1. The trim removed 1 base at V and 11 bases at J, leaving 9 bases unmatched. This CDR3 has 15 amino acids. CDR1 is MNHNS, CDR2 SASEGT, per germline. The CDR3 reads CASSEVGQGALEQYF. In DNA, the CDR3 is TGTGCCAGCAGTGAAGTCGGACAGGGGGCGCTTGAGCAGTACTTC.

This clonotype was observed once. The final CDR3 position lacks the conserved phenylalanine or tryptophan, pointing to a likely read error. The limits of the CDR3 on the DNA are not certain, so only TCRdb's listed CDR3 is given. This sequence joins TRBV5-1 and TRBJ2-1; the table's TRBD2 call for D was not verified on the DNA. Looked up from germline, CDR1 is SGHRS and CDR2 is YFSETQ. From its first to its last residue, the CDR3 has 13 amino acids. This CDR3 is CASRVAGGNERFL.